This TCR beta chain was sequenced for a study of blood T cells in healthy people across ages. Study findings and constraints: Naive T cell percentage and TCR beta diversity correlated strongly.

In regard to this clonotype: Antigen unknown.

The study drew donors from healthy Caucasian individuals in Russia aged roughly 6 to 95. Trimming cost V 0 bases and J 6 bases, with 12 bases left between them. From germline, CDR1 is ENHRY and CDR2 SYGVKD. This CDR3 has 15 amino acids. It was with a sample-barcoded 5' primer and a J-beta primer mix that a second PCR of roughly 7 to 12 cycles was run. TCRdb independently ran MiXCR on the 5' RACE reads; one entry per CDR3 protein. The repertoire has some 1 million distinct CDR3 sequences, around 45% of them found once; the top ten carry under 20%. The receptor's source is a woman aged 55-69 years in good health. V gene TRBV10-3 combines with J gene TRBJ2-1, with TRBD1 as a possible D gene (5 bases). Sequencing was carried out using blood. CDR3 nucleotide sequence: TGTGCCATCAGTGAGTCTTTAGGCAGGGTCAATGAGCAGTTCTTC. This gives the protein CAISESLGRVNEQFF.